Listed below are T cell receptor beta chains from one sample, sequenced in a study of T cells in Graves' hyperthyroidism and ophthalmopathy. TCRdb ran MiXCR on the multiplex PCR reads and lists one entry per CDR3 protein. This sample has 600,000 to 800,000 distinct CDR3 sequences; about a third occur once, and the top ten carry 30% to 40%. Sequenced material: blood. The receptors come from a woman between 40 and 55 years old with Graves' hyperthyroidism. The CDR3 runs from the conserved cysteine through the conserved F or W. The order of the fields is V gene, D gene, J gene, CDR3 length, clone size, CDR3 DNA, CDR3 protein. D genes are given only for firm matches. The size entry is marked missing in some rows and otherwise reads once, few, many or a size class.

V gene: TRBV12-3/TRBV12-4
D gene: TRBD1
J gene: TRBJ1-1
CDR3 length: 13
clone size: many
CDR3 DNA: TGTGCCAGCAGTTCGGGGACAGGAGTTGAAGCTTTCTTT
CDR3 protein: CASSSGTGVEAFF

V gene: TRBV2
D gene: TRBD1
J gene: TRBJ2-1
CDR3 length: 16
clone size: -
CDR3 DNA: TGTGCCAGCAGCCCGAGGGACAGGGGAGGTACAAATGAGCAGTTCTTC
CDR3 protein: CASSPRDRGGTNEQFF

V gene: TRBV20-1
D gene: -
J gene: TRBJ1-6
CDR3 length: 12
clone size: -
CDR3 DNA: TGCAGTGCCGACGGGGATGATTCACCCCTCCACTTT
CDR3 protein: CSADGDDSPLHF

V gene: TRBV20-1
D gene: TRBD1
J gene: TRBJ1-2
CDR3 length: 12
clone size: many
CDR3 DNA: TGCAGTGCAAGGGCCGGGACAGGGCCCTACACCTTC
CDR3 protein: CSARAGTGPYTF

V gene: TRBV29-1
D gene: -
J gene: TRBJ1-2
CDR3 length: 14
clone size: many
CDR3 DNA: TGCAGCGTTCACCCCTCTAGGGGGGCCTATGGCTACACCTTC
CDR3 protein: CSVHPSRGAYGYTF

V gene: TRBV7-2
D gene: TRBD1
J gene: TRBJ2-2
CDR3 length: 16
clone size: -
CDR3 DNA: TGTGCCAGCAGCGACGGGACAGGGGTCCTCACCGGGGAGCTGTTTTTT
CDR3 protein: CASSDGTGVLTGELFF

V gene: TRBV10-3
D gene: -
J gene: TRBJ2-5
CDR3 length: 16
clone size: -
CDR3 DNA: TGTGCCATCAGTGAGGCCCCGGCGGTCCCCTGGGAGACCCAGTACTTC
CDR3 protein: CAISEAPAVPWETQYF

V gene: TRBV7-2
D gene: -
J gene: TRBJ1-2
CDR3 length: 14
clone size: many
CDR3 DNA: TGTGCCAGCAGCTTAGGTACAGTCAACTATGGCTACACCTTC
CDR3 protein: CASSLGTVNYGYTF

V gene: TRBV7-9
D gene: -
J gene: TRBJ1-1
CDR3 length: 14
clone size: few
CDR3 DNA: TGTGCCAGCAGCTTAGAGCCAGAGAACACTGAAGCTTTCTTT
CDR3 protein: CASSLEPENTEAFF

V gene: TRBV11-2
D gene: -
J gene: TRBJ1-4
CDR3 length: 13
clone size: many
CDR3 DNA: TGTGCCAGCAGCCCGAGGTCTCAGGGAAGACTGTTTTTT
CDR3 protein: CASSPRSQGRLFF

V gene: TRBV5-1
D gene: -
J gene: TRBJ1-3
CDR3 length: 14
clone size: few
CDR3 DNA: TGCGCCAGCAGCTTGGCCGCGTCTGGAAACACCATATATTTT
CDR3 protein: CASSLAASGNTIYF

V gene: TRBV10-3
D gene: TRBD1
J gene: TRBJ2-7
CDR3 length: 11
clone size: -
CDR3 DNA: TGTGCCACCGGGACAGGGACCGAGCAGTACTTC
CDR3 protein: CATGTGTEQYF

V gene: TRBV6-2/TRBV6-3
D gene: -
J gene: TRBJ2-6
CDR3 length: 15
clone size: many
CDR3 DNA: TGTGCCAGCAGCCATAGCTCTTCCGGGGCCAACGTCCTGACTTTC
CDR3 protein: CASSHSSSGANVLTF

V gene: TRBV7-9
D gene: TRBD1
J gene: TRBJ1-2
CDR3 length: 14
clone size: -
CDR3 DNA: TGTGCCAGCAGCTTACAGGGGACAGGGGGAGGCTACACCTTC
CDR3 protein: CASSLQGTGGGYTF

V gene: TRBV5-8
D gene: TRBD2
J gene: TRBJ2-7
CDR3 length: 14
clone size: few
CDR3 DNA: TGTGCCAGCAGCTTGGGCGGGAGCATCTACGAGCAGTACTTC
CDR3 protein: CASSLGGSIYEQYF

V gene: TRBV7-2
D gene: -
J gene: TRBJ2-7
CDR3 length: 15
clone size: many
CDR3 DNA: TGTGCCAGCAGCTTAGATCATCTGAACTCCTACGAGCAGTACTTC
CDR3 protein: CASSLDHLNSYEQYF

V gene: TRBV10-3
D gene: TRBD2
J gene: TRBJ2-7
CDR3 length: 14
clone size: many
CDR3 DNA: TGTGCCATCGCCTCTAGCGGAAGCTCCTACGAGCAGTACTTC
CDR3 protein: CAIASSGSSYEQYF

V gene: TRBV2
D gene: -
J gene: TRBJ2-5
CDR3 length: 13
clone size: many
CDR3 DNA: TGTGCCAGCAGTGAAATCGAGGAAGAGACCCAGTACTTC
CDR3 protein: CASSEIEEETQYF

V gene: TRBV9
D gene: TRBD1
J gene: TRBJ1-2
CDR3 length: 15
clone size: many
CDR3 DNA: TGTGCCAGCAGCATTCTGACAGGGGGCGACGATGGCTACACCTTC
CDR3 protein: CASSILTGGDDGYTF

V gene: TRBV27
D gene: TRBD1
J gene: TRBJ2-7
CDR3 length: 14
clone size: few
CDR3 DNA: TGTGCCAGCAGGGGGACAGGGGTATCCTACGAGCAGTACTTC
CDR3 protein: CASRGTGVSYEQYF

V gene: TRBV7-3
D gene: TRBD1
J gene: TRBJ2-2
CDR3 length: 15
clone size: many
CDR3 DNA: TGTGCCAGCAACTTACTGGGACAGGCCACCGGGGAGCTGTTTTTT
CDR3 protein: CASNLLGQATGELFF

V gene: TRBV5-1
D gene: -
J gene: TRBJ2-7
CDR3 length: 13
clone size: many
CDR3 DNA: TGCGCCAGCAGCTGGAGGGGGGCCGACGAGCAGTACTTC
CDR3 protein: CASSWRGADEQYF

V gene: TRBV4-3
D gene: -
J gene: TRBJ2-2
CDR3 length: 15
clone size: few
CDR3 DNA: TGCGCCAGCAGCCAAGGGACTGGGAACACCGGGGAGCTGTTTTTT
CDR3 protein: CASSQGTGNTGELFF

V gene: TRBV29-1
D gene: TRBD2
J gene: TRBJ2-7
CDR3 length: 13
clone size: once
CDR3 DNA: TGCAGCCCAATGGGGGGGGTAGGATACGAGCAGTACTTC
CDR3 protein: CSPMGGVGYEQYF

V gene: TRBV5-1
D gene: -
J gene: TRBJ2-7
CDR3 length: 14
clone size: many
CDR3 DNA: TGCGCCAGCAGCTTGCGGGACACAATGTCCGAGCAGTACTTC
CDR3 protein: CASSLRDTMSEQYF